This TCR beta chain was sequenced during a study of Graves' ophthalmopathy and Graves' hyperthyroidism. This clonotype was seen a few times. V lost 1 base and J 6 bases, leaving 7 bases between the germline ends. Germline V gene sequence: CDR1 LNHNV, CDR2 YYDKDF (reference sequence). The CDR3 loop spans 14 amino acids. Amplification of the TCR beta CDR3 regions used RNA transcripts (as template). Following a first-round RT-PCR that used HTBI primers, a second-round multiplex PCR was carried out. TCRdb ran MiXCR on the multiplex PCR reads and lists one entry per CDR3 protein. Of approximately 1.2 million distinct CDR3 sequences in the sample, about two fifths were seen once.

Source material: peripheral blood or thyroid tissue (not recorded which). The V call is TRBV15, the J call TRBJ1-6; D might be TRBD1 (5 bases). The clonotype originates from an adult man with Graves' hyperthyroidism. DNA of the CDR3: TGTGCCACCAGCAGAGCGGGGGTTAATTCACCCCTCCACTTT. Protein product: CATSRAGVNSPLHF.